These 22 T cell receptor beta chains originate from one sample sequenced in a study of PD-L1 blockade in urothelial cancer. The assay was immunoSEQ multiplex PCR, and TCRdb's table has in-frame clones only and misses some. The table includes about 30,000 clones, over 80% detected once. Here the sequenced sample was PBMCs, taken around atezolizumab (anti-PD-L1) treatment. The source is a man over 45 with urothelial cancer.

This chain joins TRBV10-3 and TRBJ1-6; the D gene is possibly TRBD1 (6 bases). Trimming removed 0 bases from V and 2 bases from J, with 8 bases in between. Germline assignment: CDR1 ENHRY and CDR2 SYGVKD. The CDR3 spans 16 residues. The CDR3 nucleotides read TGTGCCATCAGTGAGTCAACAGGGACCTATAATTCACCCCTCCACTTT. Translated: CAISESTGTYNSPLHF.

This chain connects TRBV5-1 to TRBJ1-2; 7 positions agree with TRBD1. The CDR3 length is 14 residues. V trimming: 4 bases; J trimming: 8 bases; junction bases outside the gene matches: 11. The germline V gene encodes CDR1 SGHRS and CDR2 YFSETQ. CDR3 amino acids: CASSPGQGEGGYTF. The CDR3 nucleotides read TGCGCCAGCAGCCCCGGGCAGGGGGAAGGCGGCTACACCTTC.

This clone came up once. V gene TRBV29-1 combines with J gene TRBJ1-2; 8 bases are shared with TRBD1. The CDR3 is 13 amino acids. The trim removed 7 bases at V and 2 bases at J, leaving 6 bases unmatched. CDR1 SQVTM and CDR2 ANQGSEA come from the germline V gene. CDR3 region: CSGGQGGNYGYTF. As DNA, the CDR3 is TGCAGCGGTGGACAGGGAGGAAACTATGGCTACACCTTC.

This clone appeared once. The CDR3 bases are TGTGCCAGCTCACGGGCGGACAGGGCTGGTGGCTACACCTTC. Its translation is CASSRADRAGGYTF. The chain joins TRBV18 to TRBJ1-2, with 8 bases identical to TRBD1. V was clipped by 4 bases and J by 7 bases; unmatched bases: 8. CDR1 is KGHSH, CDR2 LQKENI, per germline. There are 14 residues in the CDR3.

The V gene is TRBV2, the J gene TRBJ1-5, with D unresolved. From germline, CDR1 is SNHLY and CDR2 FYNNEI. With 1 base removed from V and 7 bases from J, the gap between germline ends came to 14 bases. The CDR3 loop spans 15 amino acids. The CDR3 DNA follows: TGTGCCAGCAGTGAAGACCGGCTATCAGGACAGCCCCAGCATTTT. This sequence encodes CASSEDRLSGQPQHF.

The chain has TRBV7-2 and TRBJ2-3; TRBD2 aligns across 14 bases. The CDR3 length is 17 residues. CDR1 is SGHTA and CDR2 is FQGNSA in the germline V gene. Losses at the gene ends were 5 bases for V and 5 bases for J; bases not matched to a gene: 9. The CDR3 loop reads CASSPGLAGGWGDTQYF. CDR3 nucleotides: TGTGCCAGCAGCCCAGGACTAGCGGGGGGCTGGGGAGATACGCAGTATTTT.

Only one count was recorded for this clone. The CDR3 bases are TGTGCCAGCAGCCAAGACCACAGGGGAAACACCATATATTTT. The encoded protein is CASSQDHRGNTIYF. The J gene is TRBJ1-3, the V gene TRBV4-2; D is perhaps TRBD1 (5 bases). V was shortened by 0 bases and J by 4 bases, with 7 bases between the two germline ends. The CDR3 loop spans 14 amino acids. CDR1 and CDR2 from the germline V gene are LGHNA and YNFKEQ.

The chain employs TRBV15 and TRBJ2-3, with TRBD2 as a possible D gene (6 bases). The length of the CDR3 is 12 residues. The V end was cut by 8 bases, the J end by 6 bases, with 12 bases between. CDR1 and CDR2 from the germline V gene are LNHNV and YYDKDF (reference sequence). The CDR3 DNA reads as TGTGCCACCGCGCGGGGACGGGATACGCAGTATTTT. This gives the protein CATARGRDTQYF.

This chain joins TRBV7-2 and TRBJ2-5; D may be TRBD1 (5 bases). Germline CDR1 is SGHTA and CDR2 is FQGNSA. Trimming removed 0 bases from V and 5 bases from J, with 10 bases in between. The CDR3 covers 14 residues. In nucleotides, the CDR3 is TGTGCCAGCAGCTTAGCGGGGCATGGGGAGACCCAGTACTTC. Its translation: CASSLAGHGETQYF.

The genes are TRBV28 and TRBJ1-6, with D unclear. Germline V gives CDR1 MDHEN, CDR2 SYDVKM. This CDR3 is 14 amino acids long. Trimming stripped 7 bases from V and 0 bases from J, with 7 bases between. The CDR3, as DNA: TGTGCCAGCACCCCGAGCTCCTATAATTCACCCCTCCACTTT. Translated, it gives CASTPSSYNSPLHF.

This chain uses TRBV5-1 with TRBJ2-1, with TRBD1 matching 10 bases. Per germline, CDR1 SGHRS and CDR2 YFSETQ. The CDR3 runs 15 residues. V trimming: 7 bases; J trimming: 9 bases; junction bases outside the gene matches: 13. This CDR3 is CASGGASGQGGEQFF. The CDR3, as DNA: TGCGCCAGCGGGGGGGCTAGCGGACAGGGGGGTGAGCAGTTCTTC.

The J gene is TRBJ2-3, the V gene TRBV5-1; 13 positions agree with TRBD2. This CDR3 region has 16 residues. The V segment lost 4 bases and the J segment 1 base; nucleotides outside the gene matches: 3. Germline V CDR1 and CDR2: SGHRS, YFSETQ. CDR3 region: CASSLGLAGGTDTQYF. The CDR3, as DNA: TGCGCCAGCAGCCTAGGACTAGCGGGGGGCACAGATACGCAGTATTTT. The entire variable domain, with the rest obtained from reference TRBV5-1 and TRBJ2-3, is as follows: KAGVTQTPRYLIKTRGQQVTLSCSPISGHRSVSWYQQTPGQGLQFLFEYFSETQRNKGNFPGRFSGRQFSNSRSEMNVSTLELGDSALYLCASSLGLAGGTDTQYFGPGTRLTVL.

The rearrangement joins TRBV10-1 to TRBJ2-5, with 10 bases matching TRBD2. The V and J ends lost 6 bases and 1 base, in that order; junction bases with no gene match: 5. Germline V CDR1 and CDR2: WNHNN, SYGVQD (reference sequence). The CDR3 extends over 15 amino acids. The CDR3 nucleotides are TGCGCCAGCAGCGAGCGGGAGGGGGCCCAAGAGACCCAGTACTTC. Its translation: CASSEREGAQETQYF.

The gene calls are TRBV28 and TRBJ2-1, with D possibly TRBD1 on 6 matching bases. This CDR3 is built from 14 residues. Trimming cost V 5 bases and J 4 bases, with 12 bases left between them. Germline V lookup: CDR1 MDHEN, CDR2 SYDVKM. CDR3 DNA: TGTGCCAGCAGTCCGGGAACAGGGTACAATGAGCAGTTCTTC. It yields the protein CASSPGTGYNEQFF.

This rearrangement joins TRBV10-2 to TRBJ2-2, with a tentative D call TRBD2 (5 bases). CDR1 WSHSY and CDR2 SAAADI come from the germline V gene. Between the trimmed V and J ends, which lost 4 bases and 5 bases, there was a span of 11 bases. The CDR3 covers 14 residues. The CDR3 sequence is CASSVPLVTGELFF. The CDR3 DNA reads TGCGCCAGCAGTGTCCCACTAGTTACCGGGGAGCTGTTTTTT.

The genes are TRBV5-1 and TRBJ1-2; TRBD1 matches 7 bases. Germline CDR1 reads SGHRS; CDR2 reads YFSETQ. The junction had 12 bases not matched to a gene; V was cut back by 5 bases and J by 2 bases. This CDR3 comprises 16 residues. Here the CDR3 reads CASRDPGEGGNYGYTF. The CDR3 coding sequence is TGCGCCAGCAGGGACCCGGGAGAAGGGGGCAACTATGGCTACACCTTC.

This clone came up once. This rearrangement joins TRBV6-1 to TRBJ1-3; TRBD1 matches at 9 bases. Trimming took 6 bases from V and 4 from J; bases not matched to a gene: 1. Germline assignment: CDR1 MNHNS and CDR2 SASEGT. This CDR3 is built from 13 residues. The CDR3 spells CASRGTGGNTIYF. CDR3 bases: TGTGCCAGCAGGGGGACAGGGGGAAACACCATATATTTT.

The rearrangement links TRBV10-1 to TRBJ2-1; TRBD1 agrees at 11 bases. The germline gives CDR1 WNHNN, CDR2 SYGVQD (reference sequence). The CDR3 is 15 amino acids. Trimming took 5 bases from V and 8 from J; bases not matched to a gene: 8. CDR3 sequence (DNA): TGCGCCAGCAGTTGGACAGGGGGCACTTTCGATGAGCAGTTCTTC. Amino acid sequence: CASSWTGGTFDEQFF.

The V call is TRBV28, the J call TRBJ2-4; tentative D call: TRBD1 (6 bases). The CDR3 loop spans 14 amino acids. Trimming removed 2 bases at V and 1 base at J, with 6 bases between. Germline V gene sequence: CDR1 MDHEN, CDR2 SYDVKM. The chain's CDR3 is CASSLQGAKNIQYF. CDR3 nucleotide sequence: TGTGCCAGCAGTTTACAGGGGGCCAAAAACATTCAGTACTTC.

The chain is built from TRBV7-9 and TRBJ1-3; 9 nucleotides align to TRBD1. V gave up 4 bases and J gave up 0 bases; unmatched junction bases: 4. CDR3 length: 16 residues. From germline, CDR1 is SEHNR and CDR2 FQNEAQ (reference sequence). CDR3 sequence reads: CASSSGQGISGNTIYF. CDR3 coding DNA: TGTGCCAGCAGCTCGGGACAGGGCATCTCTGGAAACACCATATATTTT.

This rearrangement joins TRBV4-1 to TRBJ1-2; possible D gene TRBD1, 5 bases. The germline V gene has CDR1 MGHRA and CDR2 YSYEKL. The germline V and J ends were trimmed by 3 bases and 2 bases, with 16 bases remaining between them. The CDR3 contains 16 residues. The CDR3 DNA is TGCGCCAGCAGCCAGCGGGGCCTCATGACGAACTATGGCTACACCTTC. It yields the protein CASSQRGLMTNYGYTF.

This sequence joins TRBV2 and TRBJ2-1; 13 bases line up with TRBD2. The CDR3 runs to 14 residues. V shed 5 bases and J 8 bases; nucleotides not matched to a gene: 3. Germline V gene data show CDR1 as SNHLY and CDR2 as FYNNEI. The CDR3 region is CASSRTSGSHEQFF. The CDR3 nucleotides read TGTGCCAGCAGTCGGACTAGCGGGAGTCATGAGCAGTTCTTC.